The T cell receptor (beta chain) under discussion was sequenced for a study of CD8 T cells in Susac syndrome. TCR beta from blood CD8+ and CD4+ T cells was sequenced. FACS was used to enrich TEMRA cells, whereas the CD8+ and CD4+ T cells were obtained by negative isolation. An input of roughly 0.45 to 1 ug of RNA was subjected to reverse transcription using random hexamers. Coverage of TCR beta CDR3 amplification by immunoSEQ multiplex PCR extended to 54 Vbeta and 13 Jbeta. Using its own MiXCR run on the immunoSEQ multiplex PCR reads, TCRdb lists one record per CDR3 protein. The sample has about 180,000 distinct CDR3 sequences; around 95% are singletons. V lost 7 bases to trimming and J lost 3 bases; unmatched junction nucleotides: 10. The CDR3 contains 16 residues.

The TCR sequence derives from a human donor with multiple sclerosis. The sample consisted of CD4+ T cells from PBMCs. The rearrangement uses TRBV23-1 and TRBJ2-2; 8 bases align to TRBD1. TRBV23-1 has ORF status, its function being uncertain. CDR3 sequence (DNA): TGCGCCAGCACAACCCCGGACAGGGCAGACACCGGGGAGCTGTTTTTT. It codes for CASTTPDRADTGELFF.